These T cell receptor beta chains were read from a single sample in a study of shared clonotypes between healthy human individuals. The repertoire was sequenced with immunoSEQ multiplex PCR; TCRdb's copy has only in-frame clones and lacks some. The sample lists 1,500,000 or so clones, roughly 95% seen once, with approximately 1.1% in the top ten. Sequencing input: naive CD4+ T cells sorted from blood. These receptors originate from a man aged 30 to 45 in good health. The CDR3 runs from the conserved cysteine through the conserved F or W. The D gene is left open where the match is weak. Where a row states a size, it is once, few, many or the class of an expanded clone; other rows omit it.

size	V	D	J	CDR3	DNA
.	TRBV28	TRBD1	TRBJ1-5	CASSWLGLRGHQPQHF	TGTGCCAGCAGTTGGCTCGGACTTAGGGGGCATCAGCCCCAGCATTTT
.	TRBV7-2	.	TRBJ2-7	CASSPEGEQYF	TGTGCCAGCAGCCCGGAGGGCGAGCAGTACTTC
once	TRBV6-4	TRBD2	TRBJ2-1	CASRSGSSAHEQFF	TGTGCCAGCAGGAGCGGGAGTTCCGCCCATGAGCAGTTCTTC
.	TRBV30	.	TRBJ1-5	CAWTAGTNPGVEPQHF	TGTGCCTGGACCGCCGGGACAAATCCCGGAGTGGAGCCCCAGCATTTT
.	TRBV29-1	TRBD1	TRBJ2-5	CSVRPRKGAGQETQYF	TGCAGCGTTCGGCCCCGGAAGGGGGCAGGACAAGAGACCCAGTACTTC
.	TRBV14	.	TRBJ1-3	CASSFGPGNTIYF	TGTGCCAGCAGCTTCGGGCCTGGAAACACCATATATTTT
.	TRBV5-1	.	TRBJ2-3	CASSFDVGGDTQYF	TGCGCCAGCAGCTTTGACGTCGGAGGGGATACGCAGTATTTT
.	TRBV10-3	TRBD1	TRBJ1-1	CAIRGQEETEAFF	TGTGCCATCAGAGGACAGGAGGAAACTGAAGCTTTCTTT
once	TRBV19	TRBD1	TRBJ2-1	CASMYGTGINEQFF	TGTGCCAGTATGTACGGGACAGGGATCAATGAGCAGTTCTTC
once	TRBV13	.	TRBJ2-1	CASSPLGDPREQFF	TGTGCCAGCAGCCCCCTAGGAGACCCCAGGGAGCAGTTCTTC
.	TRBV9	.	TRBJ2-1	CASSVATRTEQFF	TGTGCCAGCAGCGTAGCTACAAGGACAGAGCAGTTCTTC
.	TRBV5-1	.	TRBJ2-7	CASSPLGGPSYEQYF	TGCGCCAGCAGCCCCCTGGGGGGCCCCTCCTACGAGCAGTACTTC
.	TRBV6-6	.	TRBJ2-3	CASSYEDTQYF	TGTGCCAGCAGTTACGAAGATACGCAGTATTTT
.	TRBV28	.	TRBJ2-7	CASSFDSGSYEQYF	TGTGCCAGCAGTTTCGACAGCGGGTCCTACGAGCAGTACTTC
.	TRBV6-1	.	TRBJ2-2	CASTRDGFTGELFF	TGTGCCAGCACAAGGGACGGATTCACCGGGGAGCTGTTTTTT
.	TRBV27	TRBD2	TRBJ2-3	CASSLGTSLADTQYF	TGTGCCAGCAGTTTGGGGACTAGCTTGGCAGATACGCAGTATTTT
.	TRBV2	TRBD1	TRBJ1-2	CASSDGQGAGRRYTF	TGTGCCAGCAGTGACGGACAGGGGGCGGGCCGTCGCTACACCTTC
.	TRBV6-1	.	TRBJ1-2	CASSEAYSVYGYTF	TGTGCCAGCAGTGAAGCTTACAGCGTATATGGCTACACCTTC
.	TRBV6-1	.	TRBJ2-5	CASTKGTSQETQYF	TGTGCCAGCACTAAGGGGACATCCCAAGAGACCCAGTACTTC
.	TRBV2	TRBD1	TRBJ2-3	CASSTGTGSPDTQYF	TGTGCCAGCAGTACCGGGACAGGGTCCCCAGATACGCAGTATTTT
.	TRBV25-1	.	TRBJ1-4	CASSLLGEKLFF	TGTGCCAGCAGTCTTCTTGGTGAAAAACTGTTTTTT
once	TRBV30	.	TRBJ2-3	CAWGGGGTQYF	TGTGCCTGGGGAGGGGGAGGTACGCAGTATTTT
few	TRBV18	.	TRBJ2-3	CASSPPTSADTQYF	TGTGCCAGCTCACCACCGACGAGCGCAGATACGCAGTATTTT
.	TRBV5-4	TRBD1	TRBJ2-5	CASSPHRQGLGETQYF	TGTGCCAGCAGCCCCCACCGACAGGGTTTGGGGGAGACCCAGTACTTC
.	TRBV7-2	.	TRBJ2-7	CASSLDTGPRVGEQYF	TGTGCCAGCAGCTTAGATACAGGTCCTCGGGTGGGCGAGCAGTACTTC
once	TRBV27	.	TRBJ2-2	CASSFSGTGELFF	TGTGCCAGCAGTTTCTCCGGGACCGGGGAGCTGTTTTTT
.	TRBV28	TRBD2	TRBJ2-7	CASSFGLAGPYEQYF	TGTGCCAGCAGTTTTGGGCTAGCGGGACCCTACGAGCAGTACTTC
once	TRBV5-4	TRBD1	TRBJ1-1	CASSPRTGEAFF	TGTGCCAGCAGCCCCCGGACAGGGGAAGCTTTCTTT
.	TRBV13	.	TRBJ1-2	CASSLDLREGFNGYTF	TGTGCCAGCAGCTTAGATCTCCGGGAGGGGTTCAATGGCTACACCTTC
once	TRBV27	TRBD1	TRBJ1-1	CASWGQDAPAFF	TGTGCCAGCTGGGGACAGGACGCCCCAGCTTTCTTT
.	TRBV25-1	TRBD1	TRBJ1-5	CASSGQGVPNQPQHF	TGTGCCAGCAGTGGACAGGGGGTCCCTAATCAGCCCCAGCATTTT
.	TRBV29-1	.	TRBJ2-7	CSVGTIPKEQYF	TGCAGCGTTGGGACAATCCCTAAAGAGCAGTACTTC
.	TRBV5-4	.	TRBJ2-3	CATQLAKLQDTQYF	TGTGCTACTCAGCTCGCAAAGTTACAGGATACGCAGTATTTT
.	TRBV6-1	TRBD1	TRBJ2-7	CASSEASGQGSIYEQYF	TGTGCCAGCAGTGAAGCCTCCGGACAGGGAAGTATTTACGAGCAGTACTTC
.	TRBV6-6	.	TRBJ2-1	CASSLLAFDEQFF	TGTGCCAGCAGCCTACTAGCTTTCGATGAGCAGTTCTTC
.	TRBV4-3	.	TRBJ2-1	CASSYRTVIDEQFF	TGCGCCAGCAGCTATCGGACTGTGATCGATGAGCAGTTCTTC
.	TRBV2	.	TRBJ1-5	CARAGASSIYSNQPQHF	TGTGCCAGAGCGGGGGCCAGTTCTATCTATAGCAATCAGCCCCAGCATTTT
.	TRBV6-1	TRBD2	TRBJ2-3	CASNSGGSADTQYF	TGTGCCAGCAACTCGGGAGGTTCGGCAGATACGCAGTATTTT
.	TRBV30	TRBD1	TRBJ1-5	CAWRTGNSNQPQHF	TGTGCCTGGAGGACAGGGAATAGCAATCAGCCCCAGCATTTT
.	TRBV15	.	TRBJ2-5	CATSRVTSTVETQYF	TGTGCCACCAGCAGGGTCACTAGCACCGTGGAGACCCAGTACTTC
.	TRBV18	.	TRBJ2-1	CASSPSGRGSYNEQFF	.
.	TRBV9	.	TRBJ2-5	CASSAHGHASKETQYF	TGTGCCAGCAGCGCTCATGGACACGCCTCAAAGGAGACCCAGTACTTC
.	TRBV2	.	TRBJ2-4	CASSEHGLAKNIQYF	TGTGCCAGCAGTGAGCATGGTCTAGCCAAAAACATTCAGTACTTC
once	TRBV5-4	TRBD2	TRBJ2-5	CASSFTSGKGETQYF	TGTGCCAGCAGCTTCACTAGCGGGAAAGGGGAGACCCAGTACTTC
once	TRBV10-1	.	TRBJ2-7	CASSGDERGEQYF	TGCGCCAGCAGCGGGGACGAACGAGGCGAGCAGTACTTC
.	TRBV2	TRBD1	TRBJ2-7	CASRGGQGAYEQYF	TGTGCCAGCAGGGGGGGACAGGGGGCCTACGAGCAGTACTTC
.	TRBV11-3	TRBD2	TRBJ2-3	CASSLGPLAGSTDTQYF	TGTGCCAGCAGCTTAGGGCCTCTAGCGGGGAGCACAGATACGCAGTATTTT
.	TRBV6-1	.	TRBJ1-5	CASRAGTSRNQPQHF	TGTGCCAGCAGGGCCGGGACTTCCCGTAATCAGCCCCAGCATTTT
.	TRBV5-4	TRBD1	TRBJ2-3	CASSSGQGADTQYF	TGTGCCAGCAGCTCGGGACAGGGGGCAGATACGCAGTATTTT
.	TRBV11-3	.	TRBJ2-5	CASSLKGETQYF	TGTGCCAGCAGCTTAAAGGGAGAGACCCAGTACTTC
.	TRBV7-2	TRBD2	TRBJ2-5	CASSLGGRASGRKTQYF	TGTGCCAGCAGCTTAGGGGGTCGGGCTAGCGGGAGAAAGACCCAGTACTTC
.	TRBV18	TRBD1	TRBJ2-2	CASSLGQGVITGELFF	TGTGCCAGCTCACTCGGACAGGGGGTGATCACCGGGGAGCTGTTTTTT
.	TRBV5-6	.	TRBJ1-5	CASSLAGQPQHF	TGTGCCAGCAGCTTAGCGGGGCAGCCCCAGCATTTT
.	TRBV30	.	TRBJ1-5	CAWSVSAGQPQHF	TGTGCCTGGAGTGTCTCCGCGGGCCAGCCCCAGCATTTT
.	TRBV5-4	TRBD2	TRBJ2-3	CASRRQREGTDTQYF	TGTGCCAGCAGGAGACAGCGGGAGGGGACAGATACGCAGTATTTT
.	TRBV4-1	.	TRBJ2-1	CASSQVNLEQFF	TGCGCCAGCAGCCAAGTTAATCTTGAGCAGTTCTTC
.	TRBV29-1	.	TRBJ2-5	CSGGLTETQYF	TGCAGCGGGGGGCTCACTGAGACCCAGTACTTC
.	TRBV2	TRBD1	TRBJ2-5	CASSKTGIRQETQYF	TGTGCCAGCAGTAAGACAGGGATTCGACAAGAGACCCAGTACTTC
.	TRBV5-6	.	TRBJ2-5	CASSLKQETQYF	TGTGCCAGCAGCTTGAAGCAAGAGACCCAGTACTTC